Here is one TCR beta chain with its context. Its antigen is undetermined. This sample is drawn from a study of response to subunit inactivated influenza vaccine. One entry per CDR3 protein, called by TCRdb with MiXCR from the RT-PCR reads. The table has about 520,000 distinct CDR3 sequences, 6% to 9% seen once; the top ten hold around 13%. Whole-study results and caveats: The authors offered the suggestion that each seasonal influenza vaccination recruits few new T cells.

The sample was PBMCs from blood, taken roughly 24 months after vaccination. The receptor's source is a man aged 50 to 75 who received an inactivated influenza vaccine.

Written as DNA, the CDR3 is TGTGCCAGCAGTTTCCGCGGGGGTTCTGCGACCGGGGAGCTGTTTTTT. Encoded protein: CASSFRGGSATGELFF. The chain has TRBV12-3 or TRBV12-4 and TRBJ2-2, with 7 bases lining up with TRBD2. CDR3 length: 16 residues. V shed 3 bases and J 5 bases; nucleotides not matched to a gene: 9.